This T cell receptor beta chain was recorded in a study of neurological immune-mediated disorders. At least ten counts were recorded for this clonotype. Deletions cut 6 bases from V and 2 bases from J, with 17 bases between. The CDR3 is made up of 15 amino acids. Germline-derived CDR1 and CDR2 are WSHSY and SAAADI. TCRdb reprocessed the 5' RACE reads with MiXCR, giving one entry per CDR3 protein. The sample shows approximately 21,000 distinct CDR3 sequences, approximately 6.6% of them seen only once. Specimen: CD8+ T cells from blood. This clonotype was sampled from a man between 18 and 29 years old in good health. The rearrangement links TRBV10-2 to TRBJ2-7; D call uncertain. In DNA form, the CDR3 reads TGCGCCAGCAGGGAAACCTTGAGTCCCCCCTACGAGCAGTACTTC. Translated, it gives CASRETLSPPYEQYF.